A single TCR beta chain is shown here with its context. The study ran its PCR with 60 Vbeta and 13 Jbeta primers. Sequencing used immunoSEQ multiplex PCR; TCRdb keeps in-frame clones, though not all of them. The repertoire has over 65,000 clones, 70% to 80% of them found once; the top ten carry roughly 15%. This CDR3 has 15 amino acids. V was pared by 2 bases and J by 4 bases, with 6 bases of the junction left unmatched. Germline assignment: CDR1 MNHEY and CDR2 SVGAGI. The data derive from a study of cytomegalovirus exposure and HLA in healthy donors. The chain combines TRBV6-5 with TRBJ1-2; 8 bases map to TRBD1. Sequenced: PBMCs. The clonotype originates from a woman aged 40 to 49 in good health and CMV-seropositive. The CDR3 region has the DNA TGTGCCAGCAGTTACCGGACAGGGCGGGGCTATGGCTACACCTTC. As protein: CASSYRTGRGYGYTF.